These T cell receptor beta chains were read from a single sample in a study of blood T cell repertoires in COVID-19. Clones were sequenced by immunoSEQ multiplex PCR, and TCRdb holds only the in-frame ones, with some missing. The repertoire consists of roughly 260,000 clones, with 86% occurring once and the leading ten covering over 7.5%. The sequencing input was peripheral blood. These receptors all stem from a man between 40 and 49 years old who had recovered from COVID-19. The conserved cysteine and the conserved F or W are not part of the CDR3 here.

V: TRBV11-2
J: TRBJ1-4
CDR3: ASSPRSTNEKLF

V: TRBV6-5
J: TRBJ2-3
CDR3: ASGGFSTDTQY

V: TRBV19
J: TRBJ1-2
CDR3: ASSLGPGTPNYGYT

V: TRBV7-2
J: TRBJ2-7
CDR3: ASSLAQGTYEQY

V: TRBV15
J: TRBJ1-4
CDR3: ATSRGSRGPFGEKLF

V: TRBV19
J: TRBJ2-1
CDR3: ASSTISGLASDLNEQF

V: TRBV3-1/TRBV3-2
J: TRBJ2-1
CDR3: ASSQVRGGSSYNEQF

V: TRBV20-1
J: TRBJ2-1
CDR3: SASSGLAGPNEQF

V: TRBV3-1/TRBV3-2
J: TRBJ1-5
CDR3: ASVRSQGQPQH

V: TRBV7-9
J: TRBJ1-4
CDR3: ASSIPDRGRGYEKLF

V: TRBV28
J: TRBJ2-7
CDR3: ASSVRPGQSSYEQY

V: TRBV5-6
J: TRBJ1-5
CDR3: ASSSREDQPQH

V: TRBV6-6
J: TRBJ1-2
CDR3: ASSPWGDVYGYT

V: TRBV4-2
J: TRBJ2-7
CDR3: ASSLQREPAYEQY

V: TRBV5-4
J: TRBJ2-4
CDR3: ASSLVGGAKNIQY

V: TRBV9
J: TRBJ2-1
CDR3: ASSPAGGVYNEQF

V: TRBV6-4
J: TRBJ2-1
CDR3: ASTRTSGNEQF

V: TRBV19
J: TRBJ2-3
CDR3: ASLWTGDGTDTQY

V: TRBV6-5
J: TRBJ2-2
CDR3: ASRSGGAITGELF

V: TRBV4-1
J: TRBJ2-1
CDR3: ASSQDWTAYNEQF

V: TRBV5-4
J: TRBJ1-6
CDR3: ASTTDRGLSPLH

V: TRBV6-1
J: TRBJ1-1
CDR3: ASSEARGGTEAF

V: TRBV7-9
J: TRBJ1-3
CDR3: ASSAREDGNTIY

V: TRBV7-2
J: TRBJ2-7
CDR3: ASSHGLVGLYEQY

V: TRBV5-6
J: TRBJ1-2
CDR3: ASSSRGANYGYT

V: TRBV5-1
J: TRBJ2-1
CDR3: ASSSRGYNEQF

V: TRBV19
J: TRBJ2-1
CDR3: ASSNRQYNEQF

V: TRBV29-1
J: TRBJ1-2
CDR3: SVLPPGGQYGYT

V: TRBV5-1
J: TRBJ2-7
CDR3: ASSGTGISYEQY

V: TRBV5-5
J: TRBJ2-2
CDR3: ASSTEVAGVSGELF

V: TRBV7-6
J: TRBJ2-7
CDR3: ASSLALPGQGAQEQY

V: TRBV7-9
J: TRBJ2-2
CDR3: ASSSKARDLNTGELF